The T cell receptor (beta chain) described here comes from a study of blood T cells in healthy people across ages. For the second PCR, which ran for roughly 6 to 12 cycles, a sample-barcoded 5' primer and a J-beta primer mix were used. TCRdb ran MiXCR on the 5' RACE reads and lists one entry per CDR3 protein. The sample lists about 930,000 distinct CDR3 sequences, almost 30% seen once, with about 10% in the top ten. V was cut by 1 base and J by 5 bases, with 18 bases left in between. The V gene's germline CDR1 is SGHTA and CDR2 FQGNSA. This CDR3 region has 16 residues. The same data also went into a second study, on T cells of mothers and their children. That source notes: The extracted RNA was employed in its entirety for cDNA synthesis, at roughly 1.5 ug per 15 ul. Roughly 2.8 million TCR beta reads per child versus over 8 million per mother. Related pairs of mothers and children showed slightly higher, non-significant overlap versus unrelated pairs.

The chain recombines TRBV7-2 with TRBJ2-7; either TRBD1 or TRBD2 may fit D (5 bases each). The material sequenced was blood. This clonotype was obtained from a woman aged 40 to 55 in good health. CDR3 nucleotides: TGTGCCAGCAGCTTAGGTTGGGGGTTCCTCTCTCACGAGCAGTACTTC. It specifies CASSLGWGFLSHEQYF.